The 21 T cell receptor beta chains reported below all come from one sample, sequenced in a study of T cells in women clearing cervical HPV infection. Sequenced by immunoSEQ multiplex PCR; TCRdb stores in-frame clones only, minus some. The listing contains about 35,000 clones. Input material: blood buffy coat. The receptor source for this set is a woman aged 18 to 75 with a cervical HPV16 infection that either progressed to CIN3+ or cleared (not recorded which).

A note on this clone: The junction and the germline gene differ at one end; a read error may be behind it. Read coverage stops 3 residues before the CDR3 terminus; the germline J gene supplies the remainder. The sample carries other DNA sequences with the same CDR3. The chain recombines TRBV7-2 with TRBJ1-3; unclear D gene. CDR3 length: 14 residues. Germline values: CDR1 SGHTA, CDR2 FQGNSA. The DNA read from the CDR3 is TGTGTCAGCAGCTTCGACACCTCTGGAAACACA. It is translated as CVSSFDTSGNT. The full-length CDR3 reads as CVSSFDTSGNTIYF. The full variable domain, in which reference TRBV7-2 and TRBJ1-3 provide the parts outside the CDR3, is GAGVSQSPSNKVTEKGKDVELRCDPISGHTALYWYRQSLGQGLEFLIYFQGNSAPDKSGLPSDRFSAERTGGSVSTLTIQRTQQEDSAVYLCVSSFDTSGNTIYFGEGSWLTVV.

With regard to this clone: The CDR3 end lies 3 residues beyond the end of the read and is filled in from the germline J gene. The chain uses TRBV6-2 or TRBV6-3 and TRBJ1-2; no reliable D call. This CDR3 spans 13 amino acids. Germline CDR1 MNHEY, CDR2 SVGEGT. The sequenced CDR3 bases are TGTGCCAGCTCCCCGCGGGAGTACGATGAC. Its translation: CASSPREYDD. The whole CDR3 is CASSPREYDDYTF.

Here the CDR3 reads CASSPSSYNEQFF. Incomplete CDR3 DNA: TGTGCCAGCAGCCCTAGCTCCTACAATGAG. The V and J genes are TRBV7-6 and TRBJ2-1, with D uncertain. Sequencing ends 3 residues short of the CDR3 end; the germline J gene provides the rest. V was shortened by 5 bases and J by 0 bases, with 5 bases between the two germline ends. The CDR3 loop spans 13 amino acids. Germline values: CDR1 SGHVS, CDR2 FNYEAQ.

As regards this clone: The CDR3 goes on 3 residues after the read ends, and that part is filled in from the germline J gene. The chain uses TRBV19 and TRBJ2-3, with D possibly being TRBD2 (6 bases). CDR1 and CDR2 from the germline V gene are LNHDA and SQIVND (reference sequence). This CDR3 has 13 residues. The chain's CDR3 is CATGAGSGETQYF. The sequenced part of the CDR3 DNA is TGTGCCACCGGGGCGGGGTCGGGAGAGACG.

CDR3 residues: CASSLEGGDEQYF. The sequenced CDR3 bases are TGTGCCAGCAGCTTAGAGGGGGGGGACGAG. The gene calls are TRBV7-6 and TRBJ2-7; possibly TRBD2 for D (7 bases). The read comes to an end 3 residues before the CDR3 does, leaving the germline J gene to fill in the end. V was trimmed by 1 base and J by 5 bases, leaving 9 bases between them. CDR3 length: 13 residues. CDR1 is SGHVS, CDR2 FNYEAQ, per germline.

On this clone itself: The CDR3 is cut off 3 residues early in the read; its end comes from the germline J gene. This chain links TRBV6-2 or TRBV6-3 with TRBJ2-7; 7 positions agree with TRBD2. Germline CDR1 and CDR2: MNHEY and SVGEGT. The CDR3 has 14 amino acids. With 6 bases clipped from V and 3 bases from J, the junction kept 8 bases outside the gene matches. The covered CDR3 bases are TGTGCCAGCAGCCCCGGGGAGCGGGGCTACGAG. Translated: CASSPGERGYE. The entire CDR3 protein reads CASSPGERGYEQYF.

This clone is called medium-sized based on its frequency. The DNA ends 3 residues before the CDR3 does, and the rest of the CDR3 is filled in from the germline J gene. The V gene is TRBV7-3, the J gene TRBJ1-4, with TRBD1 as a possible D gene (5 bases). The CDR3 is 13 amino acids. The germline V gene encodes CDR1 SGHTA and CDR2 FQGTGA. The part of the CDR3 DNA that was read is TGTGCCAGCAGCCTCGGGGGGAATTCACCA. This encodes CASSLGGNSP. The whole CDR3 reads CASSLGGNSPLFF.

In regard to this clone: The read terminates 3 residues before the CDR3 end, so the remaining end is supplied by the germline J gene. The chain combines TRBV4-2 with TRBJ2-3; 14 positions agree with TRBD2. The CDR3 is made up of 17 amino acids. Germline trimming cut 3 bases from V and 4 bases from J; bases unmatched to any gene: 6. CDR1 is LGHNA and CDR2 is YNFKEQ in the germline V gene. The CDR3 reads CASSQGTSGSGSDTQYF. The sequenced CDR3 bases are TGTGCCAGCAGCCAGGGGACTAGCGGGAGTGGGTCAGATACG.

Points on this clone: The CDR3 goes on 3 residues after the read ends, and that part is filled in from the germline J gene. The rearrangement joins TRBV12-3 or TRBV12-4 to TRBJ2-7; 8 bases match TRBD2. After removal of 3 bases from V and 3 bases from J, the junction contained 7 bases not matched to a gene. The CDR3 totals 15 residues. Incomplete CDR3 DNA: TGTGCCAGCAGTTTGATGGAAAGCGGGGGCTACGAG. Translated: CASSLMESGGYE. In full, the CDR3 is CASSLMESGGYEQYF.

The CDR3 reads CASSPRTGSGYEKLFF. The CDR3 DNA, read in part, is TGTGCCAGCAGCCCCAGGACAGGGTCCGGCTATGAAAAA. This chain links TRBV9 with TRBJ1-4; 8 bases match TRBD1. The read stops 3 residues short of the end of the CDR3; the missing end is completed from the germline J gene. The CDR3 is 16 residues long. The germline CDR1 and CDR2 sequences are SGDLS and YYNGEE. Trimming removed 4 bases from V and 6 bases from J; junction bases left unmatched: 11.

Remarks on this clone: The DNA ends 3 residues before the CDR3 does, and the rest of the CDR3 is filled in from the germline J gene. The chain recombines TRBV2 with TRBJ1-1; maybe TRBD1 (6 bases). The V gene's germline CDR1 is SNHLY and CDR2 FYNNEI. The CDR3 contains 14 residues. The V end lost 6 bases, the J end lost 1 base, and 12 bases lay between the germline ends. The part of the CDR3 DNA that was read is TGTGCCAGCAGCTTCAGCAGGGGGAACACTGAA. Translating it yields CASSFSRGNTE. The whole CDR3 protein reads CASSFSRGNTEAFF.

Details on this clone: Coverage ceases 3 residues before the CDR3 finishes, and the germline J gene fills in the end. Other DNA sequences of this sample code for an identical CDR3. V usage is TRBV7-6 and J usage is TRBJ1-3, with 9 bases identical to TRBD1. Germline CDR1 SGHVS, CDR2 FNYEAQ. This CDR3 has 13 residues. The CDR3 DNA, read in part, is TGTGCGAGCTGGACAGGGGATGGAAACACC. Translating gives CASWTGDGNT. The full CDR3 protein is CASWTGDGNTIYF.

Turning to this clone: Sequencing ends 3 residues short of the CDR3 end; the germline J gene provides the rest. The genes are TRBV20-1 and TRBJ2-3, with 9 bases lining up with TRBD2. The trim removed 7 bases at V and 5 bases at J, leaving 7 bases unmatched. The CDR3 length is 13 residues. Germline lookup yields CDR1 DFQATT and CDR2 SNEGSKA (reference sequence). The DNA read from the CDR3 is TGCAGTGTAGTAGCGGGGGAGGTAGATACG. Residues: CSVVAGEVDT. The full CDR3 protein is CSVVAGEVDTQYF.

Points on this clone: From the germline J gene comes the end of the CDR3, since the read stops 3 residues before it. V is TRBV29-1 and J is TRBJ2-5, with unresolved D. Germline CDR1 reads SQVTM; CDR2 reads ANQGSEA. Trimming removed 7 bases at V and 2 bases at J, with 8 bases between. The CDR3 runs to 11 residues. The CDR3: CSGELQETQYF. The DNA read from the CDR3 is TGCAGCGGAGAACTTCAAGAGACC.

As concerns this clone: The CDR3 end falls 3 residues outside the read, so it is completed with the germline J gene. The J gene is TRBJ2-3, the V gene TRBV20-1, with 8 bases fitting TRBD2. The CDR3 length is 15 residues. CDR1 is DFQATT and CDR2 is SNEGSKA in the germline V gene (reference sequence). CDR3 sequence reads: CSARQRGGYQETQYF. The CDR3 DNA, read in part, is TGCAGTGCTAGACAACGCGGGGGGTACCAAGAGACG.

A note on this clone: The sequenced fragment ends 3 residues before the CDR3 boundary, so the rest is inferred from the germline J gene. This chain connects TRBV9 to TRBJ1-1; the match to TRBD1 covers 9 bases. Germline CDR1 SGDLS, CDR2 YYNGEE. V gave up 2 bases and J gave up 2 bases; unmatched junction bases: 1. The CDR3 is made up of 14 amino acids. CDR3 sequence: CASSVTGGNTEAFF. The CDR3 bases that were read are TGTGCCAGCAGCGTGACAGGGGGAAACACTGAA.

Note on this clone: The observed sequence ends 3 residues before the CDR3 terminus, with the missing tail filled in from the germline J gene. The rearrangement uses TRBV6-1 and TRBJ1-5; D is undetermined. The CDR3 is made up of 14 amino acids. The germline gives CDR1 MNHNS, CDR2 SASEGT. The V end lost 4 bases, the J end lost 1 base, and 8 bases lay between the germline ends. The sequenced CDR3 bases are TGTGCCAGCAGTGCAGGTTTGAGCAATCAGCCC. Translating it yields CASSAGLSNQP. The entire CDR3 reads CASSAGLSNQPQHF.

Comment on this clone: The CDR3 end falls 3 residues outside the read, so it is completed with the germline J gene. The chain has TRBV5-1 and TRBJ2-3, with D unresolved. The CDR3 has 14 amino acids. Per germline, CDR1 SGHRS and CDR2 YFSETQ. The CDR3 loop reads CASSLVASQETQYF. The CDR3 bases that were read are TGCGCCAGCAGCTTGGTGGCCAGTCAAGAGACG.

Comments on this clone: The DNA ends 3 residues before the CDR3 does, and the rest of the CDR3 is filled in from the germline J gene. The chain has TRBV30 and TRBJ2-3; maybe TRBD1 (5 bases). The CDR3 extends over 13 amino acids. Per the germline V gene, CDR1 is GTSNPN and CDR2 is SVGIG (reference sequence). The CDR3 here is CAWSETDNQPQYF. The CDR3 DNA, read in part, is TGTGCCTGGAGTGAGACAGACAATCAGCCG. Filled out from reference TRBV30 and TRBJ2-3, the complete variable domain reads SQTIHQWPATLVQPVGSPLSLECTVEGTSNPNLYWYRQAAGRGLQLLFYSVGIGQISSEVPQNLSASRPQDRQFILSSKKLLLSDSGFYLCAWSETDNQPQYFGPGTRLTVL.

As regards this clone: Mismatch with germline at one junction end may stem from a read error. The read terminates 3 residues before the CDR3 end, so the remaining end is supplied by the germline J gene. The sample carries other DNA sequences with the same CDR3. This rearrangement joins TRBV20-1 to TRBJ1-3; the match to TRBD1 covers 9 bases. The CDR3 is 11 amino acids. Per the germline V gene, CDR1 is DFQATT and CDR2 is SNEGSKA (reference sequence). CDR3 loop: CSLTGGNTIYF. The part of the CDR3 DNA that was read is TGCAGTCTGACAGGGGGAAACACT.

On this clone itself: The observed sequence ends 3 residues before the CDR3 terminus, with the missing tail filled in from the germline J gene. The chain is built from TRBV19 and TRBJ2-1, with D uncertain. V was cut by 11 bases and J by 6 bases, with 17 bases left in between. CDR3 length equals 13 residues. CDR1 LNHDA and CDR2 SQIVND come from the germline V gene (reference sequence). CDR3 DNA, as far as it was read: TGTGCCTCGTGCCCAAGCGTAGGCAATGAG. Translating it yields CASCPSVGNE. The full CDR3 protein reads CASCPSVGNEQFF.